This TCR beta chain was captured in a study of T cells in Graves' hyperthyroidism and ophthalmopathy. V gave up 0 bases and J gave up 12 bases, with 6 bases separating them. CDR3 length equals 10 residues. Germline V gene sequence: CDR1 SQVTM, CDR2 ANQGSEA. Clinical symptoms, serum thyroxine, TRAb, thyroid ultrasound and orbital computed tomography informed diagnoses. RNA transcripts yielded amplified TCR beta CDR3 regions. The TCR CDR3 first-round RT-PCR relied on the HTBI primer set. Via MiXCR, TCRdb re-called the multiplex PCR reads, giving one row per CDR3 protein. The data contain 350,000 to 400,000 distinct CDR3 sequences, approximately 17% of them singletons.

The V gene is TRBV29-1, the J gene TRBJ2-1; TRBD2 might be the D (5 bases). This TCR came from a young man with Graves' ophthalmopathy. Specimen: blood. This CDR3 is CSVEEGGQFF. The DNA for the CDR3 is TGCAGCGTTGAAGAAGGAGGGCAGTTCTTC.